This T cell receptor beta chain was retrieved from a study of blood T cell repertoires in COVID-19. Cohorts were assigned according to the clinical history that participants reported. This clone was seen only a few times. Measured with immunoSEQ multiplex PCR; TCRdb has only the in-frame clones, and not every one. The table has about 300,000 clones, approximately 90% seen once; the top ten hold approximately 5%. Deletions cut 4 bases from V and 1 base from J, with 11 bases between. The germline V gene has CDR1 SGDLS and CDR2 YYNGEE. This CDR3 has 14 amino acids. Sequences were obtained from PBMCs or T cells enriched from blood (not recorded which). The sequence came from a woman under 40 who had recovered from COVID-19. The rearrangement links TRBV9 to TRBJ1-1; TRBD1 is a possible D gene (6 bases). CDR3 DNA sequence: TGTGCCAGCAGCCGAGGGGGACCGAACACTGAAGCTTTCTTT. Its translation: CASSRGGPNTEAFF.